A selection of T cell receptor beta chains follows, all from one sample in a study of immune evolution from preneoplasia to lung adenocarcinoma. Produced via immunoSEQ multiplex PCR; TCRdb's table is partial and in-frame only. Of about 9,000 clones in the sample, 75% to 90% are singletons; the top ten hold about 5.8%. Sequencing was performed on FFPE minimally invasive lung adenocarcinoma tissue. The receptors here all came from a person in their 70s with lung adenocarcinoma. The CDR3 runs from the conserved cysteine through the conserved F or W. The D gene is left open where the match is weak. Rows may omit the clone size; those that give it use once, few, many or a size class.

>.|.|14|TRBJ2-3|TRBV2
CASREGSGADTQYF
TGTGCCAGCAGGGAGGGGAGTGGGGCAGATACGCAGTATTTT
>.|.|15|TRBJ2-7|TRBV5-6
CASSARWPNPYEQYF
TGTGCCAGCAGCGCCCGCTGGCCCAACCCCTACGAGCAGTACTTC
>.|.|12|TRBJ1-2|TRBV28
CASRFSPYGYTF
TGTGCCAGCAGATTCTCCCCCTATGGCTACACCTTC
>medium-sized|.|13|TRBJ1-5|TRBV4-1
CASSLGVNQPQHF
TGCGCCAGCAGCCTTGGGGTGAATCAGCCCCAGCATTTT
>few|TRBD1|14|TRBJ2-7|TRBV9
CASSPQGAVDEQYF
TGTGCCAGCAGCCCACAGGGGGCAGTAGACGAGCAGTACTTC
>.|.|15|TRBJ2-7|TRBV6-6
CASSYMYGSSYEQYF
TGTGCCAGCAGTTACATGTACGGGAGCTCCTACGAGCAGTACTTC
>.|TRBD1|14|TRBJ2-7|TRBV28
CASSLGTGTYEQYF
TGTGCCAGCAGTTTAGGGACAGGGACCTACGAGCAGTACTTC
>.|.|15|TRBJ2-5|TRBV5-1
CASSLGPGLQETQYF
TGCGCCAGCAGCTTGGGTCCGGGCCTCCAAGAGACCCAGTACTTC
>.|TRBD1|14|TRBJ2-2|TRBV18
CASSGTGSTGELFF
TGTGCCAGTTCTGGGACAGGGAGCACCGGGGAGCTGTTTTTT
>once|.|13|TRBJ1-1|TRBV2
CASRSMMNTEAFF
TGTGCCAGCAGGTCGATGATGAACACTGAAGCTTTCTTT
>.|.|12|TRBJ1-1|TRBV2
CASSLPGTEAFF
TGTGCCAGCAGTCTTCCGGGCACTGAAGCTTTCTTT
>.|TRBD1|14|TRBJ2-7|TRBV19
CASSTTGGIYEQYF
TGTGCCAGTAGTACGACAGGGGGCATCTACGAGCAGTACTTC
>.|TRBD1|14|TRBJ1-6|TRBV9
CASKEGQGKSPLHF
TGTGCCAGCAAGGAAGGACAGGGGAAGTCACCCCTCCACTTT
>.|TRBD1|15|TRBJ1-2|TRBV19
CASRTGASHNYGYTF
TGTGCCAGCAGGACAGGGGCATCACACAACTATGGCTACACCTTC
>few|.|15|TRBJ1-1|TRBV5-1
CASSLGGTMNTEAFF
TGCGCCAGCAGCTTAGGGGGAACGATGAACACTGAAGCTTTCTTT
>once|TRBD1|15|TRBJ1-6|TRBV5-6
CASTQGDGPYSPLHF
TGTGCCAGCACACAGGGGGACGGACCATATTCACCCCTCCACTTT
>.|TRBD2|16|TRBJ2-4|TRBV9
CASSVGGEGAKNIQYF
TGTGCCAGCAGCGTAGGAGGGGAGGGAGCCAAAAACATTCAGTACTTC
>.|TRBD1|14|TRBJ2-2|TRBV10-3
CAIRTGTGTGELFF
TGTGCCATAAGGACAGGGACTGGCACCGGGGAGCTGTTTTTT
>.|.|14|TRBJ2-5|TRBV5-4
CASSTDSLKETQYF
TGTGCCAGCAGCACCGACAGTTTAAAAGAGACCCAGTACTTC
>once|.|14|TRBJ2-3|TRBV9
CASSERGVTDTQYF
TGTGCCAGCAGCGAGAGGGGGGTCACAGATACGCAGTATTTT
>few|.|12|TRBJ2-2|TRBV27
CASSRNTGELFF
TGTGCCAGCAGTCGAAACACCGGGGAGCTGTTTTTT
>.|.|12|TRBJ1-4|TRBV6-1
CALRDGNEKLFF
TGTGCCTTACGGGACGGAAATGAAAAACTGTTTTTT
>.|.|15|TRBJ1-5|TRBV18
CASSQKPGGDQPQHF
TGTGCCAGCTCACAGAAACCGGGAGGAGATCAGCCCCAGCATTTT
>medium-sized|.|11|TRBJ2-3|TRBV5-1
CASATTDTQYF
TGCGCCAGCGCTACCACAGATACGCAGTATTTT
>.|.|16|TRBJ2-3|TRBV4-2
CASSQDFQRYTDTQYF
TGTGCCAGCAGCCAAGATTTCCAGCGGTACACAGATACGCAGTATTTT
>once|.|14|TRBJ2-3|TRBV5-6
CASSLGGVADTQYF
TGTGCCAGCAGCTTGGGCGGGGTTGCAGATACGCAGTATTTT
>.|TRBD1|14|TRBJ2-3|TRBV6-5
CASGLRGPGDTQYF
TGTGCCAGCGGCCTCAGGGGGCCGGGAGATACGCAGTATTTT
>.|.|13|TRBJ2-7|TRBV28
CASRGSGPGEQYF
TGTGCCAGCAGAGGCTCGGGCCCTGGGGAGCAGTACTTC
>.|TRBD1|18|TRBJ2-1|TRBV15
CATSRDQGQLFVYNEQFF
TGTGCCACCAGCAGAGATCAGGGACAGCTGTTCGTCTACAATGAGCAGTTCTTC
>once|.|12|TRBJ1-1|TRBV10-2
CASSLGRTEAFF
TGCGCCAGCAGTTTGGGGCGAACTGAAGCTTTCTTT
>once|.|13|TRBJ1-5|TRBV6-1
CASTAGSVQPQHF
TGTGCCAGCACCGCGGGGTCGGTACAGCCCCAGCATTTT
>.|TRBD1|14|TRBJ1-1|TRBV18
CASSPTGSRREAFF
TGTGCCAGCTCACCGACAGGGTCTCGGCGAGAGGCTTTCTTT
>.|.|14|TRBJ1-4|TRBV19
CASSPWGYSEKLFF
TGTGCCAGTAGCCCCTGGGGGTACAGCGAAAAACTGTTTTTT
>once|TRBD1|16|TRBJ2-2|TRBV5-1
CASRDGTGRNTGELFF
TGCGCCAGCAGAGATGGGACAGGGAGAAACACCGGGGAGCTGTTTTTT
>.|.|13|TRBJ1-4|TRBV6-6
CASSSSSGEKLFF
TGTGCCAGCAGTTCGTCCAGCGGTGAAAAACTGTTTTTT
>.|.|14|TRBJ1-5|TRBV6-6
CASSPKYSNQPQHF
TGTGCCAGCAGTCCCAAGTATAGCAATCAGCCCCAGCATTTT